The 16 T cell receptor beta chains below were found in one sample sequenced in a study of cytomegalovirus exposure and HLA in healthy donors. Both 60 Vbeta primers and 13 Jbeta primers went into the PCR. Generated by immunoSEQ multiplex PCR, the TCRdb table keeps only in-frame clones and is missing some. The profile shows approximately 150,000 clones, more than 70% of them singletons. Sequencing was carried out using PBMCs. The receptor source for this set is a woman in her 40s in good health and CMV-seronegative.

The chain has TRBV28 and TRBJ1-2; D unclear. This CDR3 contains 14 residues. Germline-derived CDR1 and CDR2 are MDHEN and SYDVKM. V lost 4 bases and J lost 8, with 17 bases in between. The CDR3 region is CASSSETTGSGYTF. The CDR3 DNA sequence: TGTGCCAGCAGTTCAGAAACCACGGGTTCCGGCTACACCTTC.

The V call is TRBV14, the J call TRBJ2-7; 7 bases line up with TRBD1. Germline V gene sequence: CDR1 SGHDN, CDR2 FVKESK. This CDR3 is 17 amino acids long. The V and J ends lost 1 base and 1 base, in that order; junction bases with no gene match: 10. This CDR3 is CASSQGRRGLESYEQYF. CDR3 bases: TGTGCCAGCAGCCAAGGGCGCAGGGGGTTAGAATCCTACGAGCAGTACTTC.

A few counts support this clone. CDR3 amino acids: CASRGHTDQPQHF. The CDR3 region has the DNA TGTGCCAGCAGGGGACATACGGATCAGCCCCAGCATTTT. The genes are TRBV6-1 and TRBJ1-5, with D perhaps TRBD1 (6 bases). CDR3 length: 13 amino acids. Trimming removed 6 bases from V and 5 bases from J, with 11 bases in between. Germline V CDR1 and CDR2: MNHNS, SASEGT.

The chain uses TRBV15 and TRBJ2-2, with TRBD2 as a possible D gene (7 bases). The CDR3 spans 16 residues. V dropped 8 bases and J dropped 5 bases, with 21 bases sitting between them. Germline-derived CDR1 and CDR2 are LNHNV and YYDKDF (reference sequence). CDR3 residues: CATSPGGPWETGELFF. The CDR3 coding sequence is TGTGCCACCTCCCCGGGGGGCCCTTGGGAGACCGGGGAGCTGTTTTTT.

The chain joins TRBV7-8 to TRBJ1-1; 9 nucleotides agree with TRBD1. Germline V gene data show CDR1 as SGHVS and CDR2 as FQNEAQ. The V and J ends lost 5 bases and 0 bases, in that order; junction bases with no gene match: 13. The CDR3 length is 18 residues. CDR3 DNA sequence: TGTGCCAGCAGCCCATGGACACCGGGACAGGGAATGAACACTGAAGCTTTCTTT. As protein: CASSPWTPGQGMNTEAFF.

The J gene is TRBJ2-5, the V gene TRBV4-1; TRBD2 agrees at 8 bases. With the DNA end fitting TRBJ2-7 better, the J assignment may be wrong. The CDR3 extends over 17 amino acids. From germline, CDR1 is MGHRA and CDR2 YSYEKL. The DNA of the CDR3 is TGCGCCAGCAGCCAAGGAGCCATAAGCGGGGGACCCTACGAGCAGTACTTC. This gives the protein CASSQGAISGGPYEQYF.

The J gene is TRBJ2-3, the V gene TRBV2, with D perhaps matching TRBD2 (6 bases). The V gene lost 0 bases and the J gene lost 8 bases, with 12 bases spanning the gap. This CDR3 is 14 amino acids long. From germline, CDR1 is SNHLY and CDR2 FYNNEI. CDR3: CASSEARGSVTQYF. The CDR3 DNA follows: TGTGCCAGCAGTGAAGCCCGGGGGTCCGTTACGCAGTATTTT.

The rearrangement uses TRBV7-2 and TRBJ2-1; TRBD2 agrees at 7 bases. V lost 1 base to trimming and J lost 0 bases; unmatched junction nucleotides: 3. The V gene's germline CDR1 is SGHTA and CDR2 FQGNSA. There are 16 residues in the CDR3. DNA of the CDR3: TGTGCCAGCAGCTTAGGGGGGGGAACCTCCTACAATGAGCAGTTCTTC. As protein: CASSLGGGTSYNEQFF.

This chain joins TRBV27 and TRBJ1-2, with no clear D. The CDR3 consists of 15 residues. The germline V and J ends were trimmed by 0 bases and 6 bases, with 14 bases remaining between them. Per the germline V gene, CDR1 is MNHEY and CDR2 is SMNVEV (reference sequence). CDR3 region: CASSLSQTKVDGYTF. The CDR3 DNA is TGTGCCAGCAGTTTATCCCAGACTAAGGTGGATGGCTACACCTTC.

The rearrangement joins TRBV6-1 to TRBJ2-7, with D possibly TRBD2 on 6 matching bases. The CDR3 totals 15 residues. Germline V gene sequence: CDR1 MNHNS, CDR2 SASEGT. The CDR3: CGTRGWLARNYEQYF. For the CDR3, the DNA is TGTGGCACTCGAGGCTGGCTAGCGAGGAACTACGAGCAGTACTTC.

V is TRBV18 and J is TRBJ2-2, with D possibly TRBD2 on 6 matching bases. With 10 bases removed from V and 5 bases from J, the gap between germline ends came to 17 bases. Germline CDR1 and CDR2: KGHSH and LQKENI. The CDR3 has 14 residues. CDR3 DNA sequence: TGTGCCACTTCCGGGGGAGCTATTACCGGGGAGCTGTTTTTT. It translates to CATSGGAITGELFF.

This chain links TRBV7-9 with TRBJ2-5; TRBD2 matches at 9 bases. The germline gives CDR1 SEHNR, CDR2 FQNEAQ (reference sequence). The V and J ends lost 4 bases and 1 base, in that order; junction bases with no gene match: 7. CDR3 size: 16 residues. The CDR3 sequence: CASSSAGGSVQETQYF. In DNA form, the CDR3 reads TGTGCCAGCAGCTCGGCGGGGGGGTCTGTCCAAGAGACCCAGTACTTC.

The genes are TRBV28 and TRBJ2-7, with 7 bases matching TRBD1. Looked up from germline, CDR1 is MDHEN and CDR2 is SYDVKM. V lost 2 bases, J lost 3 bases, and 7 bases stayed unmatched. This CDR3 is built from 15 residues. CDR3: CASSLPGTVLYEQYF. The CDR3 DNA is TGTGCCAGCAGTTTACCCGGGACAGTTCTCTACGAGCAGTACTTC. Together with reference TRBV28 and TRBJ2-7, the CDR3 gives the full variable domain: DVKVTQSSRYLVKRTGEKVFLECVQDMDHENMFWYRQDPGLGLRLIYFSYDVKMKEKGDIPEGYSVSREKKERFSLILESASTNQTSMYLCASSLPGTVLYEQYFGPGTRLTVT.

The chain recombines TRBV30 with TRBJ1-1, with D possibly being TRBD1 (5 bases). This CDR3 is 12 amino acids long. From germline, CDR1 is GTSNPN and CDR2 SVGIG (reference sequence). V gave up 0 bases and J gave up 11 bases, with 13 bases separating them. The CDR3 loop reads CAWSVPAGRAFF. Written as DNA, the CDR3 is TGTGCCTGGAGTGTACCGGCAGGGAGGGCTTTCTTT.

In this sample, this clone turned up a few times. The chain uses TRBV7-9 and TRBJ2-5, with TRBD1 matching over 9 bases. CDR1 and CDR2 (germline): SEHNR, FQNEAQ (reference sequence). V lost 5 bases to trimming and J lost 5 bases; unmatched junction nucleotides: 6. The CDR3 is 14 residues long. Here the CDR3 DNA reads TGTGCCAGCAGCCCCCGACAGGGGGGGGAGACCCAGTACTTC. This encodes CASSPRQGGETQYF.

The CDR3 sequence: CASSSGTGTDTQYF. The CDR3 nucleotides are TGCGCCAGCAGCTCCGGGACAGGGACAGATACGCAGTATTTT. The chain carries TRBV5-1 and TRBJ2-3, with TRBD1 identical over 9 bases. CDR1 and CDR2 (germline): SGHRS, YFSETQ. The CDR3 spans 14 residues. V lost 3 bases to trimming and J lost 3 bases; unmatched junction nucleotides: 2.